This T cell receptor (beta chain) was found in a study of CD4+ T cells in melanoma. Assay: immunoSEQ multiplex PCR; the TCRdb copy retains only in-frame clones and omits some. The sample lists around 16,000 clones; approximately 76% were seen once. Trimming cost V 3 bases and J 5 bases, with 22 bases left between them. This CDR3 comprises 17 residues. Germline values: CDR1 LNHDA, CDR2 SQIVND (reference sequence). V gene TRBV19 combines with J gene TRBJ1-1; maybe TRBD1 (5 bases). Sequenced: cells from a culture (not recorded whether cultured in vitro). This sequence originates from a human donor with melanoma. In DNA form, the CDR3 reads TGTGCCAGTAGTATCGCCGGGACGGTGGTCGGAGGGACTGAAGCTTTCTTT. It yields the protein CASSIAGTVVGGTEAFF.